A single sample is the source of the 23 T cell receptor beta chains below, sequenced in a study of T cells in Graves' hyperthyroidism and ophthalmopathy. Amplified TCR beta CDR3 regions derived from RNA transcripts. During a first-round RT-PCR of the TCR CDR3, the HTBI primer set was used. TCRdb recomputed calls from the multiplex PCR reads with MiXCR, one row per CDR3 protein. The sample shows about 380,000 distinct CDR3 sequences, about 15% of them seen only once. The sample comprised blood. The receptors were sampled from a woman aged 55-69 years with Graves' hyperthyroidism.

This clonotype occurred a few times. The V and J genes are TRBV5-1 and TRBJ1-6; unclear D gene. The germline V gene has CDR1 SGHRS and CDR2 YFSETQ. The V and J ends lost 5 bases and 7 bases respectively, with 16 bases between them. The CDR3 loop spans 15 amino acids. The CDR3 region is CASSPTSLRNSPLHF. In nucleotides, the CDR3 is TGCGCCAGCAGTCCAACGAGTTTAAGAAATTCACCCCTCCACTTT.

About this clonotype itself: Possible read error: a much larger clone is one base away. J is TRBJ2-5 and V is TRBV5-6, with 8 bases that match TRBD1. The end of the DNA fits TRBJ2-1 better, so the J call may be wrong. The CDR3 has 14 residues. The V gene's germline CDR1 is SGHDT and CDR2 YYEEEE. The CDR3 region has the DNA TGTGCCAGCAGCTCAACAGGGGGACGGGAGACCCAGTTCTTC. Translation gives CASSSTGGRETQFF.

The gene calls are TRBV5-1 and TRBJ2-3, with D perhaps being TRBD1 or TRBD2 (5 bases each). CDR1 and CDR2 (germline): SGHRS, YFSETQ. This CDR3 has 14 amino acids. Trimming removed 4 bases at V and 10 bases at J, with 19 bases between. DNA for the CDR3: TGCGCCAGCAGCCACGGGACGCCCTCAGGTGCGCAGTATTTT. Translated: CASSHGTPSGAQYF. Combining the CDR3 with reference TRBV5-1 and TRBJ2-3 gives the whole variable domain KAGVTQTPRYLIKTRGQQVTLSCSPISGHRSVSWYQQTPGQGLQFLFEYFSETQRNKGNFPGRFSGRQFSNSRSEMNVSTLELGDSALYLCASSHGTPSGAQYFGPGTRLTVL.

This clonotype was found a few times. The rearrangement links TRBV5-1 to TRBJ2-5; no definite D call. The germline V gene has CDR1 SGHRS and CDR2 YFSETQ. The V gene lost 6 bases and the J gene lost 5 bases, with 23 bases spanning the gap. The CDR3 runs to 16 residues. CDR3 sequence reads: CASTSSSVSGAETQYF. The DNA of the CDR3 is TGCGCCAGCACCTCCTCGTCGGTGTCCGGCGCGGAGACCCAGTACTTC.

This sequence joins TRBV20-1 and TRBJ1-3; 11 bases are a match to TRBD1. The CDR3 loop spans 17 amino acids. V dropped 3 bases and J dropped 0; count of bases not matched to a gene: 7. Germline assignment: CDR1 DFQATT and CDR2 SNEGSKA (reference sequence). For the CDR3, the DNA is TGCAGTGCTAGGCCTCCGGGACAGGGGGACTCTGGAAACACCATATATTTT. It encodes CSARPPGQGDSGNTIYF.

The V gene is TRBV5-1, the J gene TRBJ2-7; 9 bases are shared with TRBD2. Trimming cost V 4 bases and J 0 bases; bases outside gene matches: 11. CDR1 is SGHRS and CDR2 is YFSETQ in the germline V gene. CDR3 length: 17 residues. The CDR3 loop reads CASSQPIAGESSYEQYF. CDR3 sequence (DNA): TGCGCCAGCAGCCAGCCTATAGCGGGAGAAAGCTCCTACGAGCAGTACTTC.

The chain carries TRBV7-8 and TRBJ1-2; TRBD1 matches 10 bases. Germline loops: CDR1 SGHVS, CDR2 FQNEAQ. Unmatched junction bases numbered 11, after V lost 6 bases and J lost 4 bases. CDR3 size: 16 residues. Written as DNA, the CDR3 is TGTGCCAGCAGTGAAGCGGGGACAGGGGCGGTCTATGGCTACACCTTC. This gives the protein CASSEAGTGAVYGYTF.

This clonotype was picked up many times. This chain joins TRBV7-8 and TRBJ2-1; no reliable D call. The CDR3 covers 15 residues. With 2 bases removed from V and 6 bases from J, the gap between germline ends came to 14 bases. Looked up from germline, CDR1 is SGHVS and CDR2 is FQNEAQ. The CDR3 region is CASSLYRDPRNEQFF. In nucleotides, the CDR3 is TGTGCCAGCAGCTTATACCGAGACCCTCGCAATGAGCAGTTCTTC.

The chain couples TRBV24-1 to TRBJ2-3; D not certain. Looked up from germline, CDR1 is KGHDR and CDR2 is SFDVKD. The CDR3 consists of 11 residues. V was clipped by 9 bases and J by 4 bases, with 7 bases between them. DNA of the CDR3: TGTGCCACCTCGGGCGCAGATACGCAGTATTTT. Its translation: CATSGADTQYF.

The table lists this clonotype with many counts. The CDR3 protein is CASSNSRWSDTQYF. In nucleotides, the CDR3 is TGTGCCAGCAGCAACAGCCGGTGGTCAGATACGCAGTATTTT. The gene calls are TRBV7-9 and TRBJ2-3; D is undetermined. Germline CDR1 is SEHNR and CDR2 is FQNEAQ (reference sequence). The CDR3 length is 14 residues. Trimming stripped 5 bases from V and 4 bases from J, with 13 bases between.

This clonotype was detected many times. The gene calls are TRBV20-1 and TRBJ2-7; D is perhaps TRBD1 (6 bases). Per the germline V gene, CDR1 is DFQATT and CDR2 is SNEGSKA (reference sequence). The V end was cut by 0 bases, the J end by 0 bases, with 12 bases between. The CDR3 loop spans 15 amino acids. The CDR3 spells CSARDDRTTSYEQYF. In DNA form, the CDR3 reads TGCAGTGCTAGAGATGACAGGACCACCTCCTACGAGCAGTACTTC.

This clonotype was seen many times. CDR3 DNA sequence: TGTGCCAGCAGTTTTCTAGCGGGAGGAAAAACCGGGGAGCTGTTTTTT. Translated, it gives CASSFLAGGKTGELFF. The chain couples TRBV12-3 or TRBV12-4 to TRBJ2-2, with TRBD2 matching 11 bases. Trimming at V came to 3 bases and at J to 5 bases, leaving 5 bases not matched to a gene. The CDR3 contains 16 residues.

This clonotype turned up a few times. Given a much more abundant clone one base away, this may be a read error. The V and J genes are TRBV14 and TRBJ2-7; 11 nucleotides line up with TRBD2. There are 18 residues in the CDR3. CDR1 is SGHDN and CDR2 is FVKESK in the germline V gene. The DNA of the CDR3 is TGTGCCAGCGGCCAAGAAGGGGGGAGACTAGCGGGATCCTACGAGCAGTACTTC. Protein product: CASGQEGGRLAGSYEQYF. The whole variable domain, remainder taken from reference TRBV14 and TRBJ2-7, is EAGVTQFPSHSVIEKGQTVTLRCDPISGHDNLYWYRRVMGKEIKFLLHFVKESKQDESGMPNNRFLAERTGGTYSTLKVQPAELEDSGVYFCASGQEGGRLAGSYEQYFGPGTRLTVT.

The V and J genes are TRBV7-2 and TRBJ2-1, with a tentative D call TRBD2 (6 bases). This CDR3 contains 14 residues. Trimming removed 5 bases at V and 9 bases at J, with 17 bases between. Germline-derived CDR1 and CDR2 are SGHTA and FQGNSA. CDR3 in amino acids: CASSRPSENGEQFF. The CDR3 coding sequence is TGTGCCAGCAGCCGTCCTAGCGAAAACGGTGAGCAGTTCTTC.

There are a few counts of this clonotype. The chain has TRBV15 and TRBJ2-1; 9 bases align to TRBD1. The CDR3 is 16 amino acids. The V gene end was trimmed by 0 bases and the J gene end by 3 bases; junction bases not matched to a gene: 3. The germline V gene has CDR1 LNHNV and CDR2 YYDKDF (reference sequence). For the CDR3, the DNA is TGTGCCACCAGCAGAGATTACAGGGGGCACTACAATGAGCAGTTCTTC. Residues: CATSRDYRGHYNEQFF.

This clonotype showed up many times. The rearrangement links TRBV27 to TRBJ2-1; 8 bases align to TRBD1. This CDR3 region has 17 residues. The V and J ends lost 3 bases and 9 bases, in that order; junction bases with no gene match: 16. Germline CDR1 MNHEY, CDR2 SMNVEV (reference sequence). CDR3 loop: CASSLYSFQGAQSEQFF. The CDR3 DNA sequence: TGTGCCAGCAGTTTGTACAGTTTCCAGGGGGCGCAGTCTGAGCAGTTCTTC.

CDR3 residues: CASSGTSYTGELFF. CDR3 sequence (DNA): TGTGCCAGCAGCGGAACCAGCTACACCGGGGAGCTGTTTTTT. V usage is TRBV9 and J usage is TRBJ2-2; D is ambiguous. CDR1 and CDR2 from the germline V gene are SGDLS and YYNGEE. This CDR3 is 14 amino acids long. The V end lost 3 bases, the J end lost 3 bases, and 9 bases lay between the germline ends. Supplemented by reference TRBV9 and TRBJ2-2, the full variable domain reads DSGVTQTPKHLITATGQRVTLRCSPRSGDLSVYWYQQSLDQGLQFLIQYYNGEERAKGNILERFSAQQFPDLHSELNLSSLELGDSALYFCASSGTSYTGELFFGEGSRLTVL.

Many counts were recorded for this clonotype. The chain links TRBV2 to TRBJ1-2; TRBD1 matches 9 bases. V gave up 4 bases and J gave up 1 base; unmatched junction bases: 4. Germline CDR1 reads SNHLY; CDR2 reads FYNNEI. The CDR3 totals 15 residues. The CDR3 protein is CASSARGQGNYGYTF. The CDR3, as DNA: TGTGCCAGCAGTGCCCGGGGACAGGGTAACTATGGCTACACCTTC. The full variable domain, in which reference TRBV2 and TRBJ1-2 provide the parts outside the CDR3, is EPEVTQTPSHQVTQMGQEVILRCVPISNHLYFYWYRQILGQKVEFLVSFYNNEISEKSEIFDDQFSVERPDGSNFTLKIRSTKLEDSAMYFCASSARGQGNYGYTFGSGTRLTVV.

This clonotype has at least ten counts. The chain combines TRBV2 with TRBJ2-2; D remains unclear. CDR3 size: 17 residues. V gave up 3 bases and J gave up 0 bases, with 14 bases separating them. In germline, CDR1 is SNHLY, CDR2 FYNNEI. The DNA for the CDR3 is TGTGCCAGCAGTGACCTCCCCCAATCCGCGAACACCGGGGAGCTGTTTTTT. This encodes CASSDLPQSANTGELFF.

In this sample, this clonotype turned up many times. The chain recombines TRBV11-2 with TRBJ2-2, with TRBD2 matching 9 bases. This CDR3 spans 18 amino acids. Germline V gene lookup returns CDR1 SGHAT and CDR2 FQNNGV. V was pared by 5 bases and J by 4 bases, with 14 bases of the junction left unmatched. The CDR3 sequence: CASSQLRSSGSVTGELFF. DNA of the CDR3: TGTGCCAGCAGCCAACTACGTAGTAGCGGGAGTGTCACCGGGGAGCTGTTTTTT. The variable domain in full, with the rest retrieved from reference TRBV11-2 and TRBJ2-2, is EAGVAQSPRYKIIEKRQSVAFWCNPISGHATLYWYQQILGQGPKLLIQFQNNGVVDDSQLPKDRFSAERLKGVDSTLKIQPAKLEDSAVYLCASSQLRSSGSVTGELFFGEGSRLTVL.

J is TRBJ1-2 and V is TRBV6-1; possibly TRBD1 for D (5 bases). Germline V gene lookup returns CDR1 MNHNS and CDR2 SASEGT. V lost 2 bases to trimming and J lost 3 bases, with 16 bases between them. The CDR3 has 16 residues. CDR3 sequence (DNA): TGTGCCAGCAGTGAATCCTTAAAGGGGAGGGACTATGGCTACACCTTC. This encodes CASSESLKGRDYGYTF.

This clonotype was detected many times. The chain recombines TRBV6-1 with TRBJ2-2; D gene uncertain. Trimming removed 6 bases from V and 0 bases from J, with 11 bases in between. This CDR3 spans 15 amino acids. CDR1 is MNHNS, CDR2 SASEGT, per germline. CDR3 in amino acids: CASRRGVSNTGELFF. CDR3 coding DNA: TGTGCCAGCAGACGTGGGGTCTCGAACACCGGGGAGCTGTTTTTT.

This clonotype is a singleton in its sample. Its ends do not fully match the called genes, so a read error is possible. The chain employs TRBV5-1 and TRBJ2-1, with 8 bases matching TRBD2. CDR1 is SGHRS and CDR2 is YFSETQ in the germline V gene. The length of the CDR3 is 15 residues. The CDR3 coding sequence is TGTACCAGCGCATTCGGGCTAGCGGGTTACAATGAGCAGTTCTTC. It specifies CTSAFGLAGYNEQFF.